The clone carrying this T cell receptor (beta chain) was observed at least ten times. The antigen remains unidentified. The record originates from a study of neurological immune-mediated disorders. Findings and caveats of the study: HTLV-1-associated myelopathy had the most TCR clonal expansion, whereas multiple sclerosis had the least (lower than in healthy controls). The study found no CDR3 amino acid sequences shared by expanded clones across subjects, suggesting private repertoires in all groups.

TCRdb used MiXCR to reprocess the 5' RACE reads, holding one entry per CDR3 protein. Of around 13,000 distinct CDR3 sequences in the sample, 10% are singletons; the top ten hold about 25%. The germline CDR1 and CDR2 sequences are SGHRS and YFSETQ. Trimming shortened V by 7 bases and J by 3 bases, and 5 bases separated the two germline ends. CDR3 length equals 11 residues. 2 million PBMCs stored at -80 C were the source of the unsorted libraries. The chain is built from TRBV5-1 and TRBJ2-1; no definite D call. The sequence was collected from a woman between 40 and 50 years old in good health. The sequenced sample was PBMCs. The CDR3 is CASGDYNEQFF. CDR3 in DNA: TGCGCCAGCGGGGACTACAATGAGCAGTTCTTC. Full variable domain (outside the CDR3, taken from reference TRBV5-1 and TRBJ2-1): KAGVTQTPRYLIKTRGQQVTLSCSPISGHRSVSWYQQTPGQGLQFLFEYFSETQRNKGNFPGRFSGRQFSNSRSEMNVSTLELGDSALYLCASGDYNEQFFGPGTRLTVL.